This T cell receptor (beta chain) is from a study of cytomegalovirus exposure and HLA in healthy donors. PCR primers comprised 60 Vbeta and 13 Jbeta primers. Clones were read by immunoSEQ multiplex PCR, and TCRdb kept only the in-frame ones, dropping some. The table has over 130,000 clones, 60% to 70% seen once; the top ten hold 6% to 8.5%. Study-wide findings and caveats: Equally common other TCR beta chains were less clonally expanded than HLA-associated ones, a later analysis found. In a later analysis, a missense DCLRE1C variant was linked to TCR beta V- and J-gene trimming. The study put roughly 160 TCR beta chains on its list as cytomegalovirus-associated. A later analysis by the authors found several of the most significant clusters apparently linked to common viral pathogens.

V lost 0 bases and J lost 4, with 13 bases in between. CDR1 SGDLS and CDR2 YYNGEE come from the germline V gene. The CDR3 sequence is 15 residues long. This clone was seen once. What it binds is unknown. The rearrangement links TRBV9 to TRBJ1-1; D unresolved. The sequence derives from a woman aged 60-70 years in good health and CMV-seropositive. Sequencing was carried out using PBMCs. CDR3 loop: CASSVASTAPTEAFF. The CDR3 coding sequence is TGTGCCAGCAGCGTAGCCTCCACAGCCCCCACTGAAGCTTTCTTT.